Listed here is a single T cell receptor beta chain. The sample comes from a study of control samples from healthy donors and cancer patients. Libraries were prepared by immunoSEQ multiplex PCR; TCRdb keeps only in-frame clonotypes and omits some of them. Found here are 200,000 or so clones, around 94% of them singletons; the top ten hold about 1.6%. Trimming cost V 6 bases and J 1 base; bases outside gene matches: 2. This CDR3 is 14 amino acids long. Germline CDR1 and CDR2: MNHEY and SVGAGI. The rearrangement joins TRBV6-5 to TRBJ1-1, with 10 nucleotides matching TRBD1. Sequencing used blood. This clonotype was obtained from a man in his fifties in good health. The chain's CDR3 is CASRRQGANTEAFF. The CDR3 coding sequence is TGTGCCAGCAGAAGACAGGGGGCGAACACTGAAGCTTTCTTT.